This TCR beta chain was sequenced in a study of tumour-infiltrating T cells in Burkitt lymphoma (dated by TCRdb to 2018 to 2020). Regarding the study in general: TCR repertoire data were correlated with clinical outcome; productive clonality predicted overall and progression-free survival, independent of established prognosticators including age at diagnosis.

Library preparation was by the immunoSEQ multiplex PCR assay. TCRdb obtained this table from immuneACCESS and retained in-frame rearrangements with V and J assigned. These tables miss some clones; where compared with another copy, unresolved V genes account for less than half of the shortfall, and the remainder is unexplained. This sample comprises 5,000 or so clones, about a tenth of them detected only once. The ten top clones hold roughly 2% of the sample. CDR1 MDHEN and CDR2 SYDVKM are derived from the germline V gene. There are 11 amino acids in the CDR3, from cysteine to phenylalanine inclusive. CDR3 DNA only is kept here, 33 bases in frame from base 1. V and J are truncated by 7 bases and 8 bases respectively, leaving an intervening sequence of 8 bases. A note on this clone: It lacks a known antigen. The record has no base qualities; no much larger clone is one base away.

Sequenced sample: tumor tissue. The sequence is built from TRBV28 and TRBJ1-4; too little of a D gene remains to name it. The clonotype was recovered from a human donor with diffuse large B-cell lymphoma. The CDR3 protein: CASKGPEKLFF. The nucleotides are TGTGCCAGCAAAGGCCCAGAAAAACTGTTTTTT.